The rows below give T cell receptor beta chains drawn from one sample of a study of T cell responses to AZD1222 COVID-19 vaccine. Measured with immunoSEQ multiplex PCR; TCRdb has only the in-frame clones, and not every one. The data show around 130,000 clones, 85% to 95% seen once. The sample here was peripheral blood, taken on day 0 of AZD1222 vaccination. Source of these receptors: an adult in good health. CDR3s include the opening cysteine and the closing phenylalanine or tryptophan. D genes are given only for firm matches. Clone size appears in some rows only: once, few, many, or a class for an expanded clone.

d_call | clone_size | j_call | v_call | cdr3_nt | cdr3_aa
- | - | TRBJ1-2 | TRBV21-1 | TGTGCCAGCAGCACAGAGAACGGGACGGACTATGGCTACACCTTC | CASSTENGTDYGYTF
- | once | TRBJ1-1 | TRBV6-5 | TGTGCCAGCATCATAAGACAGAAAGCTTTCTTT | CASIIRQKAFF
TRBD2 | - | TRBJ2-3 | TRBV28 | TGTGCCAGCAGTTTGGGGACTAGCGGGACCCACACGGATACGCAGTATTTT | CASSLGTSGTHTDTQYF
TRBD1 | - | TRBJ1-3 | TRBV30 | TGTGCCTGGAGGAGGGGGACAGGGGTTAAAGGAGGAAACACCATATATTTT | CAWRRGTGVKGGNTIYF
- | - | TRBJ2-7 | TRBV12-5 | TGTGCTAGTGGTTTAGGGACAACATACGAGCAGTACTTC | CASGLGTTYEQYF
TRBD1 | - | TRBJ1-2 | TRBV28 | TGTGCCAGCAGGAGGGGACAGGGTAACTATGGCTACACCTTC | CASRRGQGNYGYTF
- | - | TRBJ2-7 | TRBV28 | TGTGCCAGCAGTCAGGGCGTCGAATACGAGCAGTACTTC | CASSQGVEYEQYF
- | - | TRBJ2-1 | TRBV11-2 | TGTGCCAGCGGGTACAATGAGCAGTTCTTC | CASGYNEQFF
- | - | TRBJ1-5 | TRBV7-9 | TGTGCCAGCAGCTTAGGTACGGGGAACCCGGAACAGCCCCAGCATTTT | CASSLGTGNPEQPQHF
- | once | TRBJ2-2 | TRBV6-1 | TGTGCCAGCAGTGAAGCGCGGCTAGCCCGGGCCGGGGAGCTGTTTTTT | CASSEARLARAGELFF
TRBD1 | - | TRBJ1-1 | TRBV19 | TGTGCCAGTAGTCCTCCGGACAGGCCAAACACTGAAGCTTTCTTT | CASSPPDRPNTEAFF
TRBD2 | - | TRBJ2-3 | TRBV10-3 | TGTGCCATCTATAGCGGGAGGGACCAAGGTACGCAGTATTTT | CAIYSGRDQGTQYF
- | - | TRBJ1-3 | TRBV14 | TGTGCCAGCAGCCAGGTTCTTAACTCTGGAAACACCATATATTTT | CASSQVLNSGNTIYF
- | - | TRBJ1-1 | TRBV7-6 | TGTGCCAGCAGCCGCCTAGGGGGGGGGAACACTGAAGCTTTCTTT | CASSRLGGGNTEAFF
- | - | TRBJ2-7 | TRBV29-1 | TGCAGCGCTAAATCCGGGCCTACCTACGAGCAGTACTTC | CSAKSGPTYEQYF
TRBD1 | - | TRBJ1-1 | TRBV27 | TGTGCCAGCAGTCTATCGAAGGGGGCCCCGAACACTGAAGCTTTCTTT | CASSLSKGAPNTEAFF
- | - | TRBJ1-1 | TRBV19 | TGTGCCAGTAGTATCTCCCTGGGGGCGAACACTGAAGCTTTCTTT | CASSISLGANTEAFF
- | - | TRBJ1-5 | TRBV28 | TGTGCCAGCAGTTCCCTACGTCAGCCCCAGCATTTT | CASSSLRQPQHF
TRBD1 | - | TRBJ1-2 | TRBV2 | TGTGCCACTCGACAGGGTCGATCGGTCTATGGCTACACCTTC | CATRQGRSVYGYTF
- | - | TRBJ2-3 | TRBV3-1/TRBV3-2 | TGTGCCAGCAGCCTACCTCTAGGCGGTAGCACAGATACGCAGTATTTT | CASSLPLGGSTDTQYF
TRBD1 | - | TRBJ1-2 | TRBV27 | TGTGCCAGCAGTTTAGGACAGGGCGGTGGCTACACCTTC | CASSLGQGGGYTF
- | - | TRBJ1-3 | TRBV21-1 | TGTGCCAGCAGCAAAGGAGGACAGCGCTCTGACTCTGGAAACACCATATATTTT | CASSKGGQRSDSGNTIYF
- | once | TRBJ1-2 | TRBV7-9 | TGTGCCAGCAGCTCAACGGAGCATGGCTACACCTTC | CASSSTEHGYTF
TRBD2 | - | TRBJ2-5 | TRBV2 | TGTGCCAGCAGCCCTCCGGGACTAGCGGACCAAGAGACCCAGTACTTC | CASSPPGLADQETQYF
- | - | TRBJ1-1 | TRBV5-1 | TGCGCCAGCAGCTTGGACCCCCGGGGTATGGGTGAAGCTTTCTTT | CASSLDPRGMGEAFF
- | - | TRBJ2-1 | TRBV7-2 | TGTGCCAGCAGCCCTTCGTTCTACAATGAGCAGTTCTTC | CASSPSFYNEQFF
TRBD1 | - | TRBJ2-7 | TRBV19 | TGTGCCAGTAGTAAGGGGACAGGGAATTCCCTACTGAATTACGAGCAGTACTTC | CASSKGTGNSLLNYEQYF
TRBD1 | - | TRBJ1-5 | TRBV4-2 | TGTGCCAGCAGCCCCGACAGGGAAGGCAATCAGCCCCAGCATTTT | CASSPDREGNQPQHF
TRBD1 | - | TRBJ1-2 | TRBV28 | TGTGCCAGCAATCAAAACAGGGGGCTCTCTGGCTACACCTTC | CASNQNRGLSGYTF
- | - | TRBJ1-5 | TRBV27 | TGTGCCAGCAGTTTCGGACAACTCCAGCCCCAGCATTTT | CASSFGQLQPQHF
TRBD2 | many | TRBJ2-7 | TRBV27 | TGTGCCAGCGAACCCAGCGGGAGGTTCTACGAGCAGTACTTC | CASEPSGRFYEQYF
- | - | TRBJ2-5 | TRBV7-8 | TGTGCCAGCAGCAGGGACGGGCAAGAGACCCAGTACTTC | CASSRDGQETQYF
TRBD1 | - | TRBJ1-1 | TRBV18 | TGTGCCAGCTCACCTACAGGGGGCGCCGTCAAGAACACTGAAGCTTTCTTT | CASSPTGGAVKNTEAFF
- | - | TRBJ1-5 | TRBV2 | TGTGCCAGCAGTGAAAACACATATAGCAATCAGCCCCAGCATTTT | CASSENTYSNQPQHF
- | - | TRBJ2-4 | TRBV6-2/TRBV6-3 | TGTGCCAGCAGCGGAATAGCCAAAAACATTCAGTACTTC | CASSGIAKNIQYF
TRBD1 | - | TRBJ1-2 | TRBV28 | TGTGCCAGCAGTCAAGGGACAGGGGTTATCTATGGCTACACCTTC | CASSQGTGVIYGYTF
- | - | TRBJ2-7 | TRBV4-3 | TGCGCCAGCAGCCAAGATCGAGGAAGTGCCGACGAGCAGTACTTC | CASSQDRGSADEQYF
TRBD2 | - | TRBJ2-3 | TRBV9 | TGTGCCAGCAGACTCCGGGGGGAAAACACAGATACGCAGTATTTT | CASRLRGENTDTQYF
- | - | TRBJ1-1 | TRBV5-6 | TGTGCCAGCAGCTTGGGTGGGAACACTGAAGCTTTCTTT | CASSLGGNTEAFF
- | - | TRBJ2-1 | TRBV11-2 | TGTGCCAGCAGCTTAGATATCTGGCGGACCAACTACAATGAGCAGTTCTTC | CASSLDIWRTNYNEQFF
- | - | TRBJ2-7 | TRBV11-2 | TGTGCCAGCAGCTCTATTGGGGCCCGGGGAAGCTCCTACGAGCAGTACTTC | CASSSIGARGSSYEQYF
- | - | TRBJ2-5 | TRBV12-3/TRBV12-4 | TGTGCCAGCAGTTTCTCCAGGGAGACCCAGTACTTC | CASSFSRETQYF
- | - | TRBJ2-1 | TRBV19 | TGTGCCAGCCAGAATTACAATGAGCAGTTCTTC | CASQNYNEQFF
- | - | TRBJ2-7 | TRBV11-2 | TGTGCCAGCAGCCCAGACTCCACCTACGAGCAGTACTTC | CASSPDSTYEQYF
- | - | TRBJ2-1 | TRBV3-1/TRBV3-2 | TGTGCCAGCCGCGGGATGGTAGGGGACAATGAGCAGTTCTTC | CASRGMVGDNEQFF
- | - | TRBJ2-2 | TRBV30 | TGTGCCTGGAAGGGTGGCTCCCGATTTCGTCCTGGGGAGCTGTTTTTT | CAWKGGSRFRPGELFF